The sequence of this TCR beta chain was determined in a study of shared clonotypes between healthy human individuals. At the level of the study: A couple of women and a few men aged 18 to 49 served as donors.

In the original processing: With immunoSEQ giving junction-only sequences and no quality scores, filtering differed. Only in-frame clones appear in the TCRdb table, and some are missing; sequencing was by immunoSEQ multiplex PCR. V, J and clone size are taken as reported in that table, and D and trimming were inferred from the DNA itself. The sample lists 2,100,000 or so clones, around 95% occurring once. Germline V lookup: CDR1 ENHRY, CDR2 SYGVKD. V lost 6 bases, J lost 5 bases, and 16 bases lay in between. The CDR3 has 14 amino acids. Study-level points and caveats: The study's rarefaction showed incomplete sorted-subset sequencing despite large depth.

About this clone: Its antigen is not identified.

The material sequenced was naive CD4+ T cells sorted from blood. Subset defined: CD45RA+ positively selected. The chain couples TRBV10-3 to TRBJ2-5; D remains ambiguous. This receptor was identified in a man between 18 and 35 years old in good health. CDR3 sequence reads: CAISKGAASETQYF. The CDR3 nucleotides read TGTGCCATCAGCAAGGGCGCCGCGAGCGAGACCCAGTACTTC.